These T cell receptor beta chains were read from a single sample in a study of spatial heterogeneity in lung cancer. In TCRdb, the 5' RACE reads were re-called with MiXCR into one record per CDR3 protein. Among 6,600 or so distinct CDR3 sequences listed, over 8.5% were seen once. Sample: lung tumor tissue, taken at surgery. These receptors originate from a female donor with early-stage non-small cell lung cancer. The conserved cysteine and the conserved F or W are not part of the CDR3 here. The listing skips clone size in some rows; elsewhere it reads once, few, many or a size class.

>medium-sized|TRBV28|TRBJ1-2
ASSLTGTGYGYT
>medium-sized|TRBV12-3/TRBV12-4|TRBJ1-1
ATLAGQGYTEAF
>few|TRBV7-8|TRBJ1-1
ASSYRQGSTEAF
>few|TRBV12-3/TRBV12-4|TRBJ2-2
ASSVRDYYTGELF
>-|TRBV6-6|TRBJ2-3
ASSPSGVKTDTQY
>few|TRBV24-1|TRBJ1-6
ATSDPGTRNNSPLH
>-|TRBV18|TRBJ1-1
ASSDRGSNTEAF
>-|TRBV6-5|TRBJ2-1
ASSYRRQGFYNEQF
>few|TRBV7-9|TRBJ2-1
ASSSSGTGGYEQF
>-|TRBV5-1|TRBJ2-7
ASSPTGSYEQY
>-|TRBV7-2|TRBJ2-1
ASSLDRGHGNEQF
>-|TRBV7-3|TRBJ2-1
ASNNSGTGAGGNEQF
>many|TRBV29-1|TRBJ2-1
SAGTSVYNEQF
>few|TRBV6-1|TRBJ1-2
ASSLQATNYGYT
>few|TRBV19|TRBJ2-1
ASTPRPSYNEQF
>-|TRBV7-2|TRBJ2-2
ASRGRSQGGYTGELF
>-|TRBV10-3|TRBJ2-2
AISESRSAGELF
>few|TRBV7-2|TRBJ2-4
ASSLSGGVAKNIQY
>few|TRBV3-1|TRBJ2-5
ASSQDLTLETQY
>-|TRBV6-5|TRBJ1-1
ASKDRSTEAF
>medium-sized|TRBV5-1|TRBJ2-7
ASSKSGGNYEQY
>-|TRBV28|TRBJ2-7
ASSLRGAGEEQY
>-|TRBV18|TRBJ2-7
ASSPPGTLSYEQY
>medium-sized|TRBV7-3|TRBJ1-2
ASSPTGDYGYT
>few|TRBV7-9|TRBJ2-3
ASSTYRETDTQY
>-|TRBV5-6|TRBJ2-5
ASSLAGLAAETQY
>-|TRBV28|TRBJ1-1
ASSADRLNTEAF
>few|TRBV12-5|TRBJ2-1
ASGLRGAPYNEQF
>medium-sized|TRBV29-1|TRBJ1-1
SAKNTEAF
>few|TRBV11-2|TRBJ2-3
ASSHPTSNPPDTQY
>-|TRBV4-3|TRBJ2-3
ASSQDLPGQGGGHTDTQY
>-|TRBV12-3/TRBV12-4|TRBJ2-2
ASSSLGGELF
>-|TRBV2|TRBJ2-5
ASSEKVQGVPETQY
>few|TRBV7-2|TRBJ1-6
ASSLGTFASPLH
>many|TRBV2|TRBJ1-2
ASIGGDYGYT
>once|TRBV12-3/TRBV12-4|TRBJ2-1
ASSLAPRGVGEQF
>few|TRBV4-2|TRBJ2-2
ASSPVTGNTGELF
>few|TRBV5-1|TRBJ2-3
ASSPGLAGGSYTDTQY
>few|TRBV11-2|TRBJ2-5
ASSPPDGVEGETQY
>medium-sized|TRBV29-1|TRBJ1-3
SVVSGVGNTIY